This T cell receptor beta chain originates from a study of cytomegalovirus exposure and HLA in healthy donors. A multiplex PCR was run with 60 Vbeta primers and 13 Jbeta primers. Data came from immunoSEQ multiplex PCR; TCRdb stores just in-frame clones and leaves some out. The repertoire holds 150,000 or so clones, with roughly 79% as singletons. Unrecorded immune exposures were likely, despite nominal health at sampling. About this clone: Its antigen is still unknown.

Points from the study as a whole: There were reportedly fewer N-insertions in an Asian-associated ancestry cluster than the approximately 600-donor mean, in a later analysis. In vitro data verified three CMV-associated chains as specific for CMV antigens. Later analysis indicated greater clonal expansion among HLA-associated TCR beta chains than among equally common other chains.

The source is a young man in good health and CMV-seronegative. Sequencing was done on a sample of PBMCs.

The CDR3 reads CASSSPLAGGRGDTQYF. The DNA for the CDR3 is TGTGCCAGCAGCTCACCCCTAGCGGGGGGGAGGGGAGATACGCAGTATTTT. V is TRBV7-3 and J is TRBJ2-3, with 12 bases matching TRBD2. CDR1 is SGHTA and CDR2 is FQGTGA in the germline V gene. The CDR3 runs 17 residues. The junction had 10 bases not matched to a gene; V was cut back by 4 bases and J by 5 bases.